A selection of T cell receptor beta chains follows, all from one sample in a study of brain T cells in children with intractable seizures. TCRdb's table, derived via immunoSEQ multiplex PCR, lists solely in-frame clones and lacks some. The sample records approximately 44,000 clones, more than 80% being singletons. Sequenced here: peripheral blood, sampled at surgery. Every receptor here comes from a girl aged 2-10 years with tuberous sclerosis and intractable seizures. Both conserved end residues are part of each CDR3. Fields, in order: CDR3 DNA, CDR3 protein, V gene, D gene, J gene, clone size. A D gene is named only where the DNA matches it firmly. The listing skips clone size in some rows; elsewhere it reads once, few, many or a size class.

DNA: TGTGCCAGCAGCGAAGACGGCTACTCTGGAAACACCATATATTTT
CDR3: CASSEDGYSGNTIYF
V: TRBV2
D: .
J: TRBJ1-3
size: few

DNA: TGTGCCAGCAGCTTGGGGGGAAACTATAATTCACCCCTCCACTTT
CDR3: CASSLGGNYNSPLHF
V: TRBV5-6
D: .
J: TRBJ1-6
size: .

DNA: TGTGCCAGCTCACCATTGACAGCCTACTCTAACTATGGCTACACCTTC
CDR3: CASSPLTAYSNYGYTF
V: TRBV18
D: .
J: TRBJ1-2
size: .

DNA: TGCGCCAGCAGCGCTGGGACGGCTGATAACTATGGCTACACCTTC
CDR3: CASSAGTADNYGYTF
V: TRBV5-1
D: .
J: TRBJ1-2
size: .

DNA: TGTGCCAGTAGTACCCAGGGACCTAACACTGAAGCTTTCTTT
CDR3: CASSTQGPNTEAFF
V: TRBV19
D: .
J: TRBJ1-1
size: once

DNA: TGTGCCAGCAGCCTCGGACTGGGCTCCTACAATGAGCAGTTCTTC
CDR3: CASSLGLGSYNEQFF
V: TRBV3-1/TRBV3-2
D: .
J: TRBJ2-1
size: .

DNA: TGTGCCAGCAGCCAAGAACGGGGAACGGGAGAGACCCAGTACTTC
CDR3: CASSQERGTGETQYF
V: TRBV4-2
D: .
J: TRBJ2-5
size: .

DNA: TGTGCCAGCAGAAGGGGACAGACCGAAGAGACCCAGTACTTC
CDR3: CASRRGQTEETQYF
V: TRBV27
D: TRBD1
J: TRBJ2-5
size: .

DNA: TGTGCCACCAGTGACCCGCGAAACGCCGGGACCGAGGGTACAGATACGCAGTATTTT
CDR3: CATSDPRNAGTEGTDTQYF
V: TRBV24-1
D: .
J: TRBJ2-3
size: once

DNA: TGTGCCAGCAGTGAGACAGGGCGAGCTTTCTTT
CDR3: CASSETGRAFF
V: TRBV6-1
D: TRBD1
J: TRBJ1-1
size: few

DNA: TGTGCCAGCAGCTATCAGGGCAATCAGCCCCAGCATTTT
CDR3: CASSYQGNQPQHF
V: TRBV5-6
D: .
J: TRBJ1-5
size: .

DNA: TGTGCCAGCAGCCCCAACCCCGGGGTCATAGCTGGGGCCAACGTCCTGACTTTC
CDR3: CASSPNPGVIAGANVLTF
V: TRBV3-1/TRBV3-2
D: .
J: TRBJ2-6
size: .

DNA: TGTGCCAGCAGAGCCAAACTTGGGACAGGGGGCTACGAGCAGTACTTC
CDR3: CASRAKLGTGGYEQYF
V: TRBV2
D: TRBD1
J: TRBJ2-7
size: .

DNA: TGTGCCAGCAGTGAAATGGCAGGGAGCACTGAAGCTTTCTTT
CDR3: CASSEMAGSTEAFF
V: TRBV2
D: .
J: TRBJ1-1
size: .

DNA: TGCGCCAGCAGCCAACAGGGGGATTATGGCTACACCTTC
CDR3: CASSQQGDYGYTF
V: TRBV4-1
D: TRBD1
J: TRBJ1-2
size: .

DNA: TGCAGCGCGTTAGTATCCTGGGAGACCCAGTACTTC
CDR3: CSALVSWETQYF
V: TRBV29-1
D: .
J: TRBJ2-5
size: .

DNA: TGTGCCAGCAGCCAAGAAGGGGGTAACTATGGCTACACCTTC
CDR3: CASSQEGGNYGYTF
V: TRBV3-1/TRBV3-2
D: .
J: TRBJ1-2
size: once

DNA: TGTGCCAGCATTATAGACAGGGTTGATACGCAGTATTTT
CDR3: CASIIDRVDTQYF
V: TRBV6-5
D: TRBD1
J: TRBJ2-3
size: .

DNA: TGTGCCAGCAGCGCAGGGGCAGAAGCTTTCTTT
CDR3: CASSAGAEAFF
V: TRBV6-5
D: .
J: TRBJ1-1
size: .

DNA: TGTGCCAGCAGCGGATCAGGGATTGCCGGTAATTCACCCCTCCACTTT
CDR3: CASSGSGIAGNSPLHF
V: TRBV7-2
D: .
J: TRBJ1-6
size: .

DNA: TGTGCCAGCAGCCTACGACAGGGTGGCTATGGCTACACCTTC
CDR3: CASSLRQGGYGYTF
V: TRBV3-1/TRBV3-2
D: TRBD1
J: TRBJ1-2
size: once

DNA: TGCGCCAGCAAGTCGACAGCAAATAATTCACCCCTCCACTTT
CDR3: CASKSTANNSPLHF
V: TRBV5-1
D: .
J: TRBJ1-6
size: .

DNA: TGTGCCAGCAGCTACGAACTAGCGGGGGGCACAGATACGCAGTATTTT
CDR3: CASSYELAGGTDTQYF
V: TRBV7-3
D: TRBD2
J: TRBJ2-3
size: .

DNA: TGTGCCAGCAGCCAAGAATATCTCTTTACAGGGGGCGGTGAGCAGTTCTTC
CDR3: CASSQEYLFTGGGEQFF
V: TRBV3-1/TRBV3-2
D: TRBD1
J: TRBJ2-1
size: .